These T cell receptor beta chains were read from a single sample in a study of T cell responses to AZD1222 COVID-19 vaccine. TCRdb's copy holds only in-frame clones and misses some; the assay was immunoSEQ multiplex PCR. This table has more than 80,000 clones, roughly 91% appearing once. This sample comprised peripheral blood, obtained 28 days after the second AZD1222 dose. Receptors were obtained from an adult who received the AZD1222 COVID-19 vaccine. The CDR3 runs from the conserved cysteine through the conserved F or W. The D gene is left open where the match is weak. For some rows the clone size is stated as once, few or many, or as a class when expanded; others skip it.

TRBJ1-1	TRBV6-5	.	.	CASSNGALTEAFF	TGTGCCAGCAGCAACGGGGCGCTGACTGAAGCTTTCTTT
TRBJ2-3	TRBV7-9	.	.	CASSLVGGRVADTQYF	TGTGCCAGCAGCTTAGTAGGTGGCCGCGTAGCAGATACGCAGTATTTT
TRBJ2-1	TRBV7-2	few	TRBD1	CASSPQGQSNEQFF	TGTGCCAGCAGCCCCCAGGGACAGTCCAATGAGCAGTTCTTC
TRBJ2-5	TRBV3-1/TRBV3-2	.	TRBD2	CASSQDRTGTRVGTQYF	TGTGCCAGCAGCCAAGATCGAACCGGGACTAGAGTCGGGACCCAGTACTTC
TRBJ1-2	TRBV7-8	few	.	CASSRGSANYGYTF	TGTGCCAGCAGCCGAGGCTCAGCTAACTATGGCTACACCTTC
TRBJ1-2	TRBV18	.	TRBD1	CASSPPGQLNYGYTF	TGTGCCAGCTCACCTCCGGGACAGTTAAACTATGGCTACACCTTC
TRBJ1-1	TRBV13	.	.	CASSLRARGNEAFF	TGTGCCAGCAGCTTAAGGGCTCGGGGGAATGAAGCTTTCTTT
TRBJ1-4	TRBV19	.	.	CATRGGGNEKLFF	TGTGCCACCCGAGGGGGGGGCAATGAAAAACTGTTTTTT
TRBJ1-2	TRBV5-1	.	.	CASSFEAGKFGYTF	TGCGCCAGCAGCTTTGAGGCAGGGAAGTTCGGCTACACCTTC
TRBJ1-3	TRBV7-2	.	.	CASSLGLGNSGNTIYF	TGTGCCAGCAGCTTAGGGCTAGGGAACTCTGGAAACACCATATATTTT
TRBJ1-1	TRBV19	.	.	CASLGPRRGDTEAFF	TGTGCCAGCTTGGGTCCACGAAGGGGGGACACTGAAGCTTTCTTT
TRBJ1-1	TRBV29-1	.	.	CSVDLGRQDTEAFF	TGCAGCGTTGATCTCGGGCGGCAGGACACTGAAGCTTTCTTT
TRBJ2-1	TRBV18	.	.	CASSPKGVPNEQFF	TGTGCCAGCTCACCGAAGGGGGTCCCAAATGAGCAGTTCTTC
TRBJ2-1	TRBV7-2	.	TRBD2	CASSSSGGAAYNEQFF	TGTGCCAGCAGCTCAAGCGGGGGGGCCGCCTACAATGAGCAGTTCTTC
TRBJ2-7	TRBV6-5	once	.	CASSPVSPGEQYF	TGTGCCAGCAGCCCAGTCTCCCCCGGGGAGCAGTACTTC
TRBJ2-7	TRBV29-1	.	TRBD1	CSATGESYEQYF	TGCAGCGCAACAGGGGAATCCTACGAGCAGTACTTC
TRBJ1-1	TRBV5-1	.	.	CASSKLGGSTEAFF	TGCGCCAGCAGTAAATTAGGGGGGAGCACTGAAGCTTTCTTT
TRBJ1-1	TRBV7-9	.	.	CASSLALDLYAEAFF	TGTGCCAGCAGCTTAGCGCTGGACCTGTACGCTGAAGCTTTCTTT
TRBJ2-3	TRBV11-2	.	.	CASSGSLGAQYF	TGTGCCAGCAGCGGAAGCCTTGGTGCGCAGTATTTT
TRBJ2-3	TRBV5-1	.	.	CASSLGQDTQYF	TGCGCCAGCAGCTTGGGACAGGATACGCAGTATTTT
TRBJ1-6	TRBV18	.	.	CASSPNYGGGGSPLHF	TGTGCCAGCTCGCCTAACTACGGGGGCGGTGGTTCACCCCTCCACTTT
TRBJ2-5	TRBV7-8	.	TRBD1	CASSLALGQGEETQYF	TGTGCCAGCAGCTTAGCGCTTGGACAGGGGGAAGAGACCCAGTACTTC
TRBJ2-7	TRBV5-8	.	.	CASSLGSPSYEQYF	TGTGCCAGCAGCTTGGGGTCCCCCTCCTACGAGCAGTACTTC
TRBJ1-2	TRBV9	.	TRBD1	CASSVEPGQKSGYTF	TGTGCCAGCAGCGTAGAACCGGGACAGAAGTCGGGCTACACCTTC
TRBJ1-5	TRBV24-1	.	.	CATSDNKHQPQHF	TGTGCCACCAGTGATAACAAGCACCAGCCCCAGCATTTT
TRBJ2-3	TRBV21-1	.	.	CASSMTRQGGGDTQYF	TGTGCCAGCAGTATGACTAGACAGGGGGGAGGTGATACGCAGTATTTT
TRBJ2-5	TRBV5-1	.	.	CASSVVGVTGETQYF	TGCGCCAGCAGCGTCGTTGGGGTTACGGGAGAGACCCAGTACTTC
TRBJ2-3	TRBV7-3	.	.	CASSPGGRGTTDTQYF	TGTGCCAGCAGCCCCGGGGGGCGGGGGACCACAGATACGCAGTATTTT
TRBJ2-7	TRBV7-3	.	.	CASSQGGPYEQYF	TGTGCCAGCTCGCAGGGGGGGCCCTACGAGCAGTACTTC
TRBJ1-4	TRBV5-1	once	.	CASSLPGVNEKLFF	TGCGCCAGCAGCTTGCCGGGCGTTAATGAAAAACTGTTTTTT
TRBJ1-2	TRBV27	.	.	CASSLSALGGYTF	TGTGCCAGCAGTTTATCGGCCCTTGGTGGCTACACCTTC
TRBJ1-2	TRBV5-6	.	.	CASSLEPKNGYTF	TGTGCCAGCAGCTTGGAACCCAAGAATGGCTACACCTTC
TRBJ2-2	TRBV9	.	.	CASSVRLMNTGELFF	TGTGCCAGCAGCGTGAGGCTGATGAACACCGGGGAGCTGTTTTTT
TRBJ2-7	TRBV5-1	.	TRBD1	CASSSQQGAGYEQYF	TGCGCCAGCAGCTCGCAACAGGGGGCAGGATACGAGCAGTACTTC
TRBJ2-5	TRBV19	once	.	CASSTQGPQETQYF	TGTGCCAGTAGCACGCAGGGCCCCCAAGAGACCCAGTACTTC
TRBJ2-1	TRBV6-2/TRBV6-3	.	.	CASSRLQDKGGRNEQFF	TGTGCCAGCAGCCGACTACAAGACAAGGGTGGACGCAATGAGCAGTTCTTC
TRBJ2-5	TRBV18	once	.	CASSPPAETQYF	TGTGCCAGCTCACCACCGGCAGAGACCCAGTACTTC
TRBJ2-2	TRBV19	.	.	CASRDTNTGELFF	TGTGCCAGTAGAGACACGAACACCGGGGAGCTGTTTTTT
TRBJ2-1	TRBV7-3	.	.	CASSLTGFEQFF	TGTGCCAGCAGCTTAACGGGTTTTGAGCAGTTCTTC
TRBJ2-1	TRBV6-5	medium-sized	.	CASSYLGGHEQFF	TGTGCCAGCAGTTACCTCGGGGGCCATGAGCAGTTCTTC
TRBJ1-2	TRBV5-4	.	.	CASSLGGTNYGYTF	TGTGCCAGCAGCTTGGGAGGGACTAACTATGGCTACACCTTC